Presented here are 24 T cell receptor beta chains from one specimen sequenced in a study of Graves' ophthalmopathy and Graves' hyperthyroidism. The study amplified TCR beta CDR3 regions using RNA transcripts. Scientists carried out first-round RT-PCR using HTBI primers and then a second-round multiplex PCR. TCRdb used MiXCR to reprocess the multiplex PCR reads, holding one entry per CDR3 protein. Of about 390,000 distinct CDR3 sequences listed, roughly 14% are singletons. The sample was peripheral blood. The source is a woman under 30 with stable Graves' hyperthyroidism.

There are many counts of this clonotype. The chain employs TRBV12-3 or TRBV12-4 and TRBJ2-7, with TRBD1 matching 11 bases. Trimming cost V 1 base and J 0 bases; bases outside gene matches: 8. This CDR3 comprises 18 residues. The CDR3, as DNA: TGTGCCAGCAGTTTAGGGGACAGGGGGTACGTCCTCTCCTACGAGCAGTACTTC. Its protein is CASSLGDRGYVLSYEQYF.

This clonotype was seen a handful of times. The chain has TRBV20-1 and TRBJ2-2, with 8 bases matching TRBD2. There are 16 residues in the CDR3. Germline V gives CDR1 DFQATT, CDR2 SNEGSKA (reference sequence). Unmatched junction bases numbered 6, after V lost 0 bases and J lost 3 bases. The CDR3 DNA reads TGCAGTGCTAGAGATCTAGGCGGGGGGCACACCGGGGAGCTGTTTTTT. As protein: CSARDLGGGHTGELFF.

This clonotype was seen repeatedly, ten times or more. The chain recombines TRBV20-1 with TRBJ1-1, with D possibly being TRBD1 (6 bases). The CDR3 covers 15 residues. V was cut by 4 bases and J by 4 bases, with 19 bases left in between. Germline CDR1 reads DFQATT; CDR2 reads SNEGSKA (reference sequence). CDR3 region: CSATEQGGGFTEAFF. Here the CDR3 DNA reads TGCAGTGCTACCGAACAGGGAGGAGGGTTCACTGAAGCTTTCTTT.

This clonotype was picked up a small number of times. The chain carries TRBV6-1 and TRBJ1-4; D unclear. V lost 5 bases to trimming and J lost 0 bases, with 10 bases between them. In germline, CDR1 is MNHNS, CDR2 SASEGT. This CDR3 is built from 15 residues. CDR3 sequence (DNA): TGTGCCAGCAGTCCCTCCCCTGCAACTAATGAAAAACTGTTTTTT. It specifies CASSPSPATNEKLFF.

The sample holds many counts of this clonotype. The CDR3 DNA reads as TGTGCCAGCAGGATGACAGGGGGCCGGGAGACCCAGTACTTC. Its translation is CASRMTGGRETQYF. This chain joins TRBV11-2 and TRBJ2-5, with 10 bases aligning to TRBD1. The CDR3 has 14 amino acids. Losses at the gene ends were 6 bases for V and 5 bases for J; bases not matched to a gene: 6. In germline, CDR1 is SGHAT, CDR2 FQNNGV.

This clonotype was detected many times. The J gene is TRBJ2-5, the V gene TRBV20-1, with 10 bases matching TRBD2. Germline assignment: CDR1 DFQATT and CDR2 SNEGSKA (reference sequence). The CDR3 runs 13 residues. The junction had 7 bases not matched to a gene; V was cut back by 8 bases and J by 4 bases. In DNA form, the CDR3 reads TGCAGTACTACCCGACTAGCGGGAGAGACCCAGTACTTC. Translation gives CSTTRLAGETQYF.

V is TRBV6-5 and J is TRBJ1-2; D unclear. Germline CDR1 MNHEY, CDR2 SVGAGI. The CDR3 consists of 15 residues. Trimming stripped 2 bases from V and 0 bases from J, with 10 bases between. DNA of the CDR3: TGTGCCAGCAGTTACAGTCTCCGTCCTAACTATGGCTACACCTTC. This gives the protein CASSYSLRPNYGYTF.

In this sample, this clonotype turned up many times. The chain is built from TRBV25-1 and TRBJ1-6, with D tentatively TRBD1 (6 bases). V was shortened by 6 bases and J by 8 bases, with 11 bases between the two germline ends. This CDR3 comprises 13 residues. Germline loops: CDR1 MGHDK, CDR2 SYGVNS. DNA of the CDR3: TGTGCCAGCAGAGGACAGCCATATTCACCCCTCCACTTT. This encodes CASRGQPYSPLHF.

The sample holds a few counts of this clonotype. The genes are TRBV29-1 and TRBJ2-5; D not certain. The CDR3 is 12 amino acids. Germline V gene lookup returns CDR1 SQVTM and CDR2 ANQGSEA. Trimming took 3 bases from V and 3 from J, leaving 8 bases between them. The DNA for the CDR3 is TGCAGCGTTGATCCCAAGGAAGAGACCCAGTACTTC. It translates to CSVDPKEETQYF.

This clonotype was counted many times. The chain carries TRBV7-2 and TRBJ1-1; TRBD1 is a possible D gene (5 bases). This CDR3 is built from 14 residues. V gave up 6 bases and J gave up 2 bases, with 13 bases separating them. Per the germline V gene, CDR1 is SGHTA and CDR2 is FQGNSA. CDR3 amino acids: CASRTGPINTEAFF. Written as DNA, the CDR3 is TGTGCCAGCAGAACAGGTCCCATAAACACTGAAGCTTTCTTT.

This clonotype was seen repeatedly, ten times or more. The rearrangement joins TRBV2 to TRBJ1-5; D ambiguous. The length of the CDR3 is 13 residues. V was trimmed by 3 bases and J by 1 base, leaving 4 bases between them. Germline values: CDR1 SNHLY, CDR2 FYNNEI. The CDR3 is CASSDRSNQPQHF. CDR3 nucleotide sequence: TGTGCCAGCAGTGACAGGAGCAATCAGCCCCAGCATTTT.

This clonotype showed up many times. The rearrangement joins TRBV9 to TRBJ2-7; D possibly corresponds to TRBD1 (6 bases). Trimming cost V 5 bases and J 0 bases, with 15 bases left between them. This CDR3 comprises 15 residues. CDR1 and CDR2 from the germline V gene are SGDLS and YYNGEE. The chain's CDR3 is CASSSGTLSSYEQYF. The CDR3 DNA reads TGTGCCAGCAGTTCCGGGACACTGAGCTCCTACGAGCAGTACTTC. Full variable domain (remainder filled in from reference TRBV9 and TRBJ2-7): DSGVTQTPKHLITATGQRVTLRCSPRSGDLSVYWYQQSLDQGLQFLIQYYNGEERAKGNILERFSAQQFPDLHSELNLSSLELGDSALYFCASSSGTLSSYEQYFGPGTRLTVT.

Regarding this clonotype: This may be a read error: a much more frequent sequence differs by one nucleotide. Because the CDR3 is missing its conserved closing phenylalanine or tryptophan, this is likely a read error. This chain links TRBV12-3 or TRBV12-4 with TRBJ2-6; 7 nucleotides align to TRBD2. V lost 3 bases to trimming and J lost 0 bases; unmatched junction nucleotides: 8. CDR3 size: 18 residues. In nucleotides, the CDR3 is TGTGCCAGCAGTTTTTGGGTGGGGGGGAACTCTGGGGCCAACGTCCTGACTTTG. Protein product: CASSFWVGGNSGANVLTL.

In this sample, this clonotype turned up a few times. Written as DNA, the CDR3 is TGTGCCAGCTCACCGGGACAGGGGGTTTCAGGGGCCAACGTCCTGACTTTC. It codes for CASSPGQGVSGANVLTF. The chain joins TRBV18 to TRBJ2-6; 11 bases are shared with TRBD1. Trimming removed 3 bases from V and 4 bases from J; junction bases left unmatched: 5. The CDR3 spans 17 residues. CDR1 is KGHSH, CDR2 LQKENI, per germline. The variable domain in full, with the rest retrieved from reference TRBV18 and TRBJ2-6, is NAGVMQNPRHLVRRRGQEARLRCSPMKGHSHVYWYRQLPEEGLKFMVYLQKENIIDESGMPKERFSAEFPKEGPSILRIQQVVRGDSAAYFCASSPGQGVSGANVLTFGAGSRLTVL.

This chain joins TRBV12-3 or TRBV12-4 and TRBJ2-5, with 10 bases aligning to TRBD2. This CDR3 is built from 16 residues. Trimming at V came to 5 bases and at J to 5 bases, leaving 11 bases not matched to a gene. The CDR3 coding sequence is TGTGCCAGCAGTATATGGGCTAGCGGGGGAGAGGAGACCCAGTACTTC. Its protein product is CASSIWASGGEETQYF.

This clonotype was counted at least ten times. The CDR3 is CASRAGSGGYEQYF. In nucleotides, the CDR3 is TGTGCCAGCAGAGCGGGATCCGGGGGCTACGAGCAGTACTTC. The rearrangement joins TRBV6-1 to TRBJ2-7; 7 bases match TRBD2. Germline-derived CDR1 and CDR2 are MNHNS and SASEGT. CDR3 length: 14 amino acids. After removal of 6 bases from V and 3 bases from J, the junction contained 8 bases not matched to a gene.

This clonotype was detected only a few times. The gene calls are TRBV20-1 and TRBJ2-5; 9 bases fit TRBD2. The CDR3 consists of 16 residues. CDR1 is DFQATT and CDR2 is SNEGSKA in the germline V gene (reference sequence). The V segment lost 0 bases and the J segment 5 bases; nucleotides outside the gene matches: 10. The CDR3 DNA follows: TGCAGTGCTAGAGATCCAAGGGGGCTAGCGGGGGAGACCCAGTACTTC. This sequence encodes CSARDPRGLAGETQYF.

Many counts were recorded for this clonotype. The chain recombines TRBV14 with TRBJ1-1; 7 bases are a match to TRBD1. This CDR3 is 14 amino acids long. V shed 4 bases and J 4 bases; nucleotides not matched to a gene: 6. Per germline, CDR1 SGHDN and CDR2 FVKESK. This CDR3 reads CASSRDSAFTEAFF. For the CDR3, the DNA is TGTGCCAGCAGCCGGGACAGTGCTTTCACTGAAGCTTTCTTT.

The table lists this clonotype with many counts. The genes are TRBV11-3 and TRBJ1-1; D ambiguous. V dropped 5 bases and J dropped 1 base, with 8 bases sitting between them. The CDR3 is made up of 13 amino acids. Germline CDR1 and CDR2: SGHNT and YENEEA. DNA for the CDR3: TGTGCCAGCAGCGTATACAAGAACACTGAAGCTTTCTTT. The encoded protein is CASSVYKNTEAFF.

A few counts support this clonotype. A read error may explain this, as a much larger clone is one base away. The chain employs TRBV27 and TRBJ1-2, with D maybe TRBD1 (5 bases). CDR3 length: 14 amino acids. Looked up from germline, CDR1 is MNHEY and CDR2 is SMNVEV (reference sequence). Trimming stripped 10 bases from V and 5 bases from J, with 20 bases between. The CDR3 protein is CAIRKEGMDYGYTF. The CDR3 DNA sequence: TGTGCCATCAGGAAAGAGGGGATGGATTATGGCTACACCTTC.

The chain recombines TRBV18 with TRBJ1-2; D unresolved. Germline V gene sequence: CDR1 KGHSH, CDR2 LQKENI. V lost 4 bases, J lost 8 bases, and 26 bases lay in between. The CDR3 contains 17 residues. DNA for the CDR3: TGTGCCAGCTCACAGGACCAGCCCGACGCTGGCGGGCACGGCTACACCTTC. Amino acids: CASSQDQPDAGGHGYTF.

Many counts were recorded for this clonotype. The V gene is TRBV29-1, the J gene TRBJ1-2; D is unclear. Germline V gives CDR1 SQVTM, CDR2 ANQGSEA. Trimming took off 3 bases at V and 3 bases at J, with 8 bases between the two ends. This CDR3 is built from 12 residues. The CDR3 reads CSVEEVDYGYTF. As DNA, the CDR3 is TGCAGCGTTGAGGAGGTCGACTATGGCTACACCTTC.

This clonotype was recorded a few times. This chain uses TRBV20-1 with TRBJ2-7; a possible D gene is TRBD1 (7 bases). CDR1 and CDR2 from the germline V gene are DFQATT and SNEGSKA (reference sequence). Trimming removed 7 bases at V and 3 bases at J, with 22 bases between. The CDR3 covers 15 residues. CDR3 nucleotides: TGCAGTGTCTACGACCTGACAGGGACTCTCTACGAGCAGTACTTC. It yields the protein CSVYDLTGTLYEQYF.

This clonotype was seen ten or more times. The genes are TRBV19 and TRBJ1-1, with TRBD1 matching over 9 bases. This CDR3 has 14 residues. With V trimmed by 6 bases and J by 4 bases, 6 bases remained unmatched. Per the germline V gene, CDR1 is LNHDA and CDR2 is SQIVND (reference sequence). CDR3 nucleotides: TGTGCCAGTAGGGACAGGGGTATATTCACTGAAGCTTTCTTT. As protein: CASRDRGIFTEAFF.